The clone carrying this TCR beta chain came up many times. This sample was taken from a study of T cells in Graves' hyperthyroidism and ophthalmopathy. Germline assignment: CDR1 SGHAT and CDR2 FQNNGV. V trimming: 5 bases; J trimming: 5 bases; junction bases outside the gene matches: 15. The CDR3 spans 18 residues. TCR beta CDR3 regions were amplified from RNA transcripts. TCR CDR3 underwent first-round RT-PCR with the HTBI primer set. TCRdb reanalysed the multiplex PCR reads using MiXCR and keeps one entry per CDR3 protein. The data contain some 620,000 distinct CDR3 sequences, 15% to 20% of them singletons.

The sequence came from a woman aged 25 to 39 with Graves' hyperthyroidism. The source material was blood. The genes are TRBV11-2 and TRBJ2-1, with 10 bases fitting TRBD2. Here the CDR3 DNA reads TGTGCCAGCAGCCTTACCACCTACGGACTAGCGGCTGACAATGAGCAGTTCTTC. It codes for CASSLTTYGLAADNEQFF. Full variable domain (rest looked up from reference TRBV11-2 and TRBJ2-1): EAGVAQSPRYKIIEKRQSVAFWCNPISGHATLYWYQQILGQGPKLLIQFQNNGVVDDSQLPKDRFSAERLKGVDSTLKIQPAKLEDSAVYLCASSLTTYGLAADNEQFFGPGTRLTVL.